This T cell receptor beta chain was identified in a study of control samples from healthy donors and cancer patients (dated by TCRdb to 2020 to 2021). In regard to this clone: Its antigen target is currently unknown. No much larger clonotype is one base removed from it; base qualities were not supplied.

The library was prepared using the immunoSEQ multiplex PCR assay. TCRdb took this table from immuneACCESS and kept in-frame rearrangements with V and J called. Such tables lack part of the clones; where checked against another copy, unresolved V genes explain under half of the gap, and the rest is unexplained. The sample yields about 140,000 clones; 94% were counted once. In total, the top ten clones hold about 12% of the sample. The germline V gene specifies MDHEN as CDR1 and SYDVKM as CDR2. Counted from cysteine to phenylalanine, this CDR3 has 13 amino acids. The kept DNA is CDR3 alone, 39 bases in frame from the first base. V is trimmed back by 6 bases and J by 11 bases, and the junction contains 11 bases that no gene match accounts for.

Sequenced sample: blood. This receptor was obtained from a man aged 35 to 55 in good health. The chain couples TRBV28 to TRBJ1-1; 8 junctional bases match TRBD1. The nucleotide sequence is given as TGTGCCAGCAGAGGCAGGGGGCCTCCGGACGCTTTCTTT. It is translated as CASRGRGPPDAFF. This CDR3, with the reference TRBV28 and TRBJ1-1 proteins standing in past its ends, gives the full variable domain DVKVTQSSRYLVKRTGEKVFLECVQDMDHENMFWYRQDPGLGLRLIYFSYDVKMKEKGDIPEGYSVSREKKERFSLILESASTNQTSMYLCASRGRGPPDAFFGQGTRLTVV.